These 13 T cell receptor beta chains came from one sample sequenced in a study of blood T cells in healthy people across ages. Then a second PCR, running roughly 6 to 11 cycles, was carried out with a sample-barcoded 5' primer and a J-beta primer mix. TCRdb reanalysed the 5' RACE reads using MiXCR and keeps one entry per CDR3 protein. Here the sample spans hundreds of thousands of distinct CDR3 sequences, 30% to 45% being singletons. Sequenced material: blood. These receptors originate from a man aged 18 to 35 in good health.

This clonotype was counted a few times. The V gene is TRBV2, the J gene TRBJ2-5, with D tentatively TRBD1 (5 bases). Germline CDR1 SNHLY, CDR2 FYNNEI. The V and J ends lost 3 bases and 5 bases respectively, with 13 bases between them. CDR3 length: 14 amino acids. CDR3 sequence (DNA): TGTGCCAGCAGTGAGGCTGGGGCACCGGAGACCCAGTACTTC. Translated: CASSEAGAPETQYF.

This CDR3 reads CASSEGSNSPLHF. The DNA of the CDR3 is TGTGCCAGCAGCGAGGGCAGTAATTCACCCCTCCACTTT. The chain has TRBV9 and TRBJ1-6, with unresolved D. This CDR3 spans 13 amino acids. The V end was cut by 3 bases, the J end by 6 bases, with 7 bases between. Per germline, CDR1 SGDLS and CDR2 YYNGEE.

V is TRBV12-3 or TRBV12-4 and J is TRBJ1-5, with 9 bases matching TRBD1. With 7 bases clipped from V and 7 bases from J, the junction kept 8 bases outside the gene matches. CDR3 length: 14 residues. The DNA for the CDR3 is TGTGCCAGCACCGCGACAGGGGGTAGGCAGCCCCAGCATTTT. Translation: CASTATGGRQPQHF.

A word on this clonotype: A clone one base away is much larger, so this may be a read error. The gene calls are TRBV12-3 or TRBV12-4 and TRBJ2-3; a weak D match, TRBD2 (6 bases). Trimming removed 3 bases at V and 2 bases at J, with 9 bases between. CDR3 length equals 14 residues. The DNA for the CDR3 is TGTGCCAGCAGTTTCGGGGACTTCACAGATACGCAGTATTTT. Protein product: CASSFGDFTDTQYF.

This clonotype was counted a few times. V gene TRBV7-6 combines with J gene TRBJ2-1, with 10 bases aligning to TRBD2. The better agreement between TRBJ2-7 and the DNA end casts doubt on the J call. The CDR3 length is 19 residues. Germline CDR1 and CDR2: SGHVS and FNYEAQ. This chain's CDR3 is CASSLGLAGDPGSYNEQYF. DNA for the CDR3: TGTGCCAGCAGCTTAGGGCTAGCGGGGGACCCAGGCTCCTACAATGAGCAGTACTTC.

CDR3 coding DNA: TGTGCCAGCAGCATACAGGGTTTGGAGTACTTC. This gives the protein CASSIQGLEYF. V gene TRBV7-9 combines with J gene TRBJ2-7, with TRBD1 as a possible D gene (6 bases). V lost 5 bases and J lost 11, with 13 bases in between. The CDR3 consists of 11 residues. Germline CDR1 is SEHNR and CDR2 is FQNEAQ (reference sequence).

The sample holds many counts of this clonotype. This chain uses TRBV5-1 with TRBJ2-5; D is unresolved. The germline gives CDR1 SGHRS, CDR2 YFSETQ. Trimming cost V 0 bases and J 4 bases, with 10 bases left between them. This CDR3 has 14 amino acids. The CDR3 spells CASSLARALETQYF. As DNA, the CDR3 is TGCGCCAGCAGCTTGGCAAGGGCCCTAGAGACCCAGTACTTC.

This clonotype was detected a few times. This chain's CDR3 is CASSRSPQETQYF. The CDR3, as DNA: TGTGCCAGCAGTCGTAGCCCACAAGAGACCCAGTACTTC. The genes are TRBV6-6 and TRBJ2-5, with D hard to call. Germline V lookup: CDR1 MNHNY, CDR2 SVGAGI (reference sequence). The V and J ends lost 5 bases and 2 bases respectively, with 9 bases between them. The CDR3 spans 13 residues.

The chain joins TRBV12-3 or TRBV12-4 to TRBJ1-5; D not resolved. Trimming shortened V by 5 bases and J by 0 bases, and 8 bases separated the two germline ends. There are 14 residues in the CDR3. The CDR3 coding sequence is TGTGCCAGCAGTGTGAGGTATAGCAATCAGCCCCAGCATTTT. It yields the protein CASSVRYSNQPQHF.

Many counts were recorded for this clonotype. The V and J genes are TRBV12-3 or TRBV12-4 and TRBJ2-1; 16 nucleotides align to TRBD2. The junction had 0 bases not matched to a gene; V was cut back by 6 bases and J by 4 bases. The CDR3 spans 15 residues. The CDR3 sequence is CASRGLAGGYNEQFF. Written as DNA, the CDR3 is TGTGCCAGCAGGGGACTAGCGGGGGGGTACAATGAGCAGTTCTTC.

In this sample, this clonotype turned up a few times. This sequence joins TRBV5-1 and TRBJ2-1, with D possibly matching TRBD1 (5 bases). The J call may not be correct, given that the DNA end is closer to TRBJ2-7. This CDR3 comprises 14 residues. Per germline, CDR1 SGHRS and CDR2 YFSETQ. This chain's CDR3 is CASSFQSQGNEQYF. The CDR3 bases are TGCGCCAGCAGCTTCCAGAGCCAGGGCAATGAGCAGTACTTC.

This clonotype was counted a single time. This chain links TRBV4-1 with TRBJ2-3; D is possibly TRBD1 (5 bases). Trimming removed 1 base at V and 0 bases at J, with 14 bases between. This CDR3 has 17 residues. Per germline, CDR1 MGHRA and CDR2 YSYEKL. The CDR3 region has the DNA TGCGCCAGCAGCCAAGTGCGGTCAGGGATAAGCACAGATACGCAGTATTTT. Translated: CASSQVRSGISTDTQYF.

J is TRBJ2-7 and V is TRBV4-3; 7 nucleotides agree with TRBD1. Trimming removed 3 bases from V and 4 bases from J; junction bases left unmatched: 12. This CDR3 has 16 residues. CDR1 and CDR2 from the germline V gene are LGHNA and YSLEER. CDR3 in DNA: TGCGCCAGCAGCCATGCTCTTCCGGGACAGATATACGAGCAGTACTTC. Protein sequence: CASSHALPGQIYEQYF.